This entry lists 28 T cell receptor beta chains sequenced from one sample in a study of CD8+CD57+ T cells in acquired aplastic anemia. Genomic DNA, the template, was used for profiling of the TCR beta VDJ and CDR3. TCRdb re-derived calls from the reads in MiXCR, one entry per CDR3 protein. The data contain 95,000 to 120,000 distinct CDR3 sequences, less than 65% of them singletons. The source material was sorted CD4+, CD8+, or CD8+CD57+ T cells (not recorded which) from PBMCs. All receptors derive from a human donor in good health, serving as a control.

The sample holds many counts of this clonotype. V usage is TRBV27 and J usage is TRBJ2-3; D is unresolved. With 5 bases removed from V and 0 bases from J, the gap between germline ends came to 6 bases. This CDR3 comprises 13 residues. Germline V CDR1 and CDR2: MNHEY, SMNVEV (reference sequence). The CDR3 region is CASSIGSTDTQYF. The CDR3 region has the DNA TGTGCCAGCAGTATCGGTAGCACAGATACGCAGTATTTT.

This clonotype was observed at least ten times. This sequence joins TRBV9 and TRBJ2-6; D gene unclear. The germline V gene has CDR1 SGDLS and CDR2 YYNGEE. The CDR3 totals 15 residues. Trimming left V 0 bases short and J 0 bases short, with 4 bases between. CDR3 sequence reads: CASSVGASGANVLTF. The CDR3 DNA sequence: TGTGCCAGCAGCGTAGGGGCCTCTGGGGCCAACGTCCTGACTTTC.

V is TRBV29-1 and J is TRBJ2-7; 9 nucleotides match TRBD1. Germline CDR1 is SQVTM and CDR2 is ANQGSEA. The CDR3 has 13 residues. Trimming took 6 bases from V and 5 from J; bases not matched to a gene: 8. CDR3 coding DNA: TGCAGCGTGATAAACAGGGGGCTCGACGAGCAGTACTTC. Protein product: CSVINRGLDEQYF.

There are a few counts of this clonotype. The V and J genes are TRBV25-1 and TRBJ1-6; D uncertain. Germline CDR1 MGHDK, CDR2 SYGVNS. The ends were cut back, 6 bases at V and 7 bases at J, with 7 bases in the middle. CDR3 length: 12 amino acids. Here the CDR3 DNA reads TGTGCCAGCAGCCCCAGAAATTCACCCCTCCACTTT. This gives the protein CASSPRNSPLHF. Complete variable domain (other parts from reference TRBV25-1 and TRBJ1-6): EADIYQTPRYLVIGTGKKITLECSQTMGHDKMYWYQQDPGMELHLIHYSYGVNSTEKGDLSSESTVSRIRTEHFPLTLESARPSHTSQYLCASSPRNSPLHFGNGTRLTVT.

This clonotype came up many times. This chain connects TRBV25-1 to TRBJ2-2; 8 bases are a match to TRBD2. Unmatched junction bases numbered 11, after V lost 6 bases and J lost 5 bases. The CDR3 loop spans 16 amino acids. Germline CDR1 MGHDK, CDR2 SYGVNS. The CDR3 is CASRARGGLMTGELFF. CDR3 coding DNA: TGTGCCAGCAGAGCCCGGGGGGGCCTTATGACCGGGGAGCTGTTTTTT.

This clonotype was seen a handful of times. V usage is TRBV15 and J usage is TRBJ2-7; no firm D call. V was trimmed by 1 base and J by 2 bases, leaving 12 bases between them. The germline V gene encodes CDR1 LNHNV and CDR2 YYDKDF (reference sequence). The CDR3 spans 15 residues. This CDR3 reads CATSRGALGTYEQYV. The DNA of the CDR3 is TGTGCCACCAGCAGAGGCGCCCTTGGGACCTACGAGCAGTACGTC.

This clonotype was recorded a few times. The genes are TRBV30 and TRBJ1-1, with no clear D. This CDR3 region has 12 residues. Trimming took 3 bases from V and 1 from J, leaving 6 bases between them. Germline CDR1 and CDR2: GTSNPN and SVGIG (reference sequence). DNA of the CDR3: TGTGCCTGGAGGGCCGGGAACACTGAAGCTTTCTTT. Translation: CAWRAGNTEAFF.

There are many counts of this clonotype. The CDR3 is CASSPRDRAAGELFF. CDR3 bases: TGTGCCAGCAGCCCGAGGGACAGAGCAGCCGGGGAGCTGTTTTTT. This chain connects TRBV7-2 to TRBJ2-2, with 7 bases that match TRBD1. Germline V gene data show CDR1 as SGHTA and CDR2 as FQGNSA. The CDR3 runs to 15 residues. With 5 bases clipped from V and 6 bases from J, the junction kept 9 bases outside the gene matches.

This clonotype was counted a few times. The chain couples TRBV11-2 to TRBJ1-3; no firm D call. Germline lookup yields CDR1 SGHAT and CDR2 FQNNGV. The CDR3 has 17 amino acids. Trimming pared 5 bases from V and 0 bases from J, leaving 17 bases between. CDR3 nucleotides: TGTGCCAGCAGCCCCTCCTTCTATTGGGGCTCTGGAAACACCATATATTTT. The encoded protein is CASSPSFYWGSGNTIYF.

V and J are TRBV19 and TRBJ2-7; 8 bases agree with TRBD1. The length of the CDR3 is 13 residues. V dropped 5 bases and J dropped 4; count of bases not matched to a gene: 4. Germline V gene sequence: CDR1 LNHDA, CDR2 SQIVND (reference sequence). CDR3: CASSLRQGYEQYF. Written as DNA, the CDR3 is TGTGCCAGTAGTCTGCGACAGGGGTACGAGCAGTACTTC.

This rearrangement joins TRBV6-5 to TRBJ1-2; 7 nucleotides line up with TRBD1. There are 14 residues in the CDR3. Germline loops: CDR1 MNHEY, CDR2 SVGAGI. Unmatched junction bases numbered 7, after V lost 3 bases and J lost 6 bases. The DNA of the CDR3 is TGTGCCAGCAGTTATCTCGCGACAGGGAATGGCTACACCTTC. It encodes CASSYLATGNGYTF.

The V call is TRBV19, the J call TRBJ2-3; a possible D gene is TRBD2 (5 bases). V dropped 6 bases and J dropped 2 bases, with 9 bases sitting between them. This CDR3 is built from 13 residues. In germline, CDR1 is LNHDA, CDR2 SQIVND (reference sequence). CDR3 bases: TGTGCCAGTAGAAGCGGTCCCACAGATACGCAGTATTTT. Translation gives CASRSGPTDTQYF.

This chain uses TRBV24-1 with TRBJ1-6, with a tentative D call TRBD1 (5 bases). The CDR3 loop spans 13 amino acids. Germline V gene data show CDR1 as KGHDR and CDR2 as SFDVKD. Trimming shortened V by 3 bases and J by 8 bases, and 7 bases separated the two germline ends. The CDR3 region has the DNA TGTGCCACCAGTGATCGGGGGGATTCACCCCTCCACTTT. Protein: CATSDRGDSPLHF.

CDR3 loop: CSVAGTGQETQYF. CDR3 nucleotides: TGCAGCGTTGCGGGGACAGGGCAAGAGACCCAGTACTTC. The chain recombines TRBV29-1 with TRBJ2-5; TRBD1 agrees at 9 bases. The J segment lost 2 bases and the V segment lost 4 bases, leaving 2 bases of the junction unmatched. The CDR3 spans 13 residues. Germline V lookup: CDR1 SQVTM, CDR2 ANQGSEA.

Relative to its sample, this clonotype is medium-sized. The rearrangement uses TRBV29-1 and TRBJ1-2; D is undetermined. This CDR3 region has 14 residues. CDR1 is SQVTM, CDR2 ANQGSEA, per germline. Trimming pared 2 bases from V and 0 bases from J, leaving 10 bases between. CDR3 sequence (DNA): TGCAGCGTTGAACATCGACCCTCTAACTATGGCTACACCTTC. This codes for CSVEHRPSNYGYTF.

To note about this clonotype: Just one base apart from a much larger clone, this may be a read error. The chain joins TRBV7-2 to TRBJ2-1; D is possibly TRBD1 or TRBD2 (5 bases each). The CDR3 is made up of 12 amino acids. Germline loops: CDR1 SGHTA, CDR2 FQGNSA. Trimming removed 5 bases at V and 15 bases at J, with 17 bases between. The DNA for the CDR3 is TGTGCCAGCAGCAACCCTACGGAGAGGGGGTTCTTC. Translating it yields CASSNPTERGFF.

This chain joins TRBV7-2 and TRBJ1-6; D ambiguous. With 5 bases removed from V and 7 bases from J, the gap between germline ends came to 9 bases. The germline CDR1 and CDR2 sequences are SGHTA and FQGNSA. There are 13 residues in the CDR3. The CDR3 DNA sequence: TGTGCCAGCAGCGCCTTGGACAATTCACCCCTCCACTTT. As protein: CASSALDNSPLHF. The full variable domain, in which reference TRBV7-2 and TRBJ1-6 provide the parts outside the CDR3, is GAGVSQSPSNKVTEKGKDVELRCDPISGHTALYWYRQSLGQGLEFLIYFQGNSAPDKSGLPSDRFSAERTGGSVSTLTIQRTQQEDSAVYLCASSALDNSPLHFGNGTRLTVT.

This clonotype came up many times. The gene calls are TRBV9 and TRBJ2-1; no firm D call. This CDR3 contains 15 residues. Germline V lookup: CDR1 SGDLS, CDR2 YYNGEE. Trimming removed 2 bases at V and 5 bases at J, with 14 bases between. The CDR3 DNA is TGTGCCAGCAGCGTCGCCTGGGGATTCGACAATGAGCAGTTCTTC. Its translation is CASSVAWGFDNEQFF.

This clonotype showed up many times. V gene TRBV7-8 combines with J gene TRBJ2-7; 7 positions match TRBD1. Germline CDR1 is SGHVS and CDR2 is FQNEAQ. V was pared by 5 bases and J by 7 bases, with 14 bases of the junction left unmatched. This CDR3 region has 15 residues. Here the CDR3 reads CASSPYNRQGMEQYF. CDR3 DNA sequence: TGTGCCAGCAGCCCATATAACCGACAGGGAATGGAGCAGTACTTC.

This clonotype appeared many times. This chain uses TRBV3-1 with TRBJ1-5; D is uncertain. The CDR3 runs 15 residues. Germline V gene lookup returns CDR1 LGHDT and CDR2 YNNKEL (reference sequence). The ends were cut back, 0 bases at V and 4 bases at J, with 10 bases in the middle. Here the CDR3 reads CASSQDDFGNQPQHF. CDR3 coding DNA: TGTGCCAGCAGCCAAGATGACTTTGGAAATCAGCCCCAGCATTTT.

Concerning this clonotype: Mismatch with germline at one junction end may stem from a read error. The V gene is TRBV4-1, the J gene TRBJ1-3, with a weak D call TRBD1 (5 bases). The CDR3 extends over 15 amino acids. The germline V gene has CDR1 MGHRA and CDR2 YSYEKL. The DNA of the CDR3 is TGCGCCAACAGCCAAGATCCAGGTACAGGAAACACCGTATATTTT. Amino acids: CANSQDPGTGNTVYF.

As concerns this clonotype: A junction end diverges from the germline sequence, so it may reflect a read error. The V gene is TRBV4-1, the J gene TRBJ2-3; a weak D match, TRBD2 (6 bases). This CDR3 has 15 residues. Per germline, CDR1 MGHRA and CDR2 YSYEKL. CDR3 nucleotides: TGCGCCAGCCGCCAAGATGGGGGGAGGAGGGATACGCAGTATTTT. This gives the protein CASRQDGGRRDTQYF.

V gene TRBV19 combines with J gene TRBJ1-2, with unresolved D. CDR3 length: 11 residues. V was pared by 5 bases and J by 8 bases, with 9 bases between. From germline, CDR1 is LNHDA and CDR2 SQIVND (reference sequence). This chain's CDR3 is CASSSMEGYTF. The CDR3 DNA reads TGTGCCAGTAGTTCGATGGAGGGCTACACCTTC.

A few counts support this clonotype. CDR3 residues: CSVEDLGEELEAFF. The DNA of the CDR3 is TGCAGCGTTGAGGACTTAGGGGAAGAACTAGAAGCTTTCTTT. The chain employs TRBV29-1 and TRBJ1-1, with TRBD1 as a possible D gene (5 bases). This CDR3 contains 14 residues. Per germline, CDR1 SQVTM and CDR2 ANQGSEA. Trimming removed 3 bases at V and 8 bases at J, with 19 bases between.

The chain carries TRBV7-9 and TRBJ1-2; D remains unclear. This CDR3 spans 13 amino acids. Per the germline V gene, CDR1 is SEHNR and CDR2 is FQNEAQ (reference sequence). V lost 2 bases and J 4 bases, leaving 8 bases between the germline ends. The DNA of the CDR3 is TGTGCCAGCAGCTTATCGGGGATCTATGGCTACACCTTC. Encoded protein: CASSLSGIYGYTF.

The CDR3 here is CASSLARTVNTEAFF. CDR3 coding DNA: TGTGCCAGCAGCTTGGCTAGGACAGTGAACACTGAAGCTTTCTTT. The chain links TRBV5-6 to TRBJ1-1, with D possibly TRBD1 on 6 matching bases. The V gene lost 0 bases and the J gene lost 0 bases, with 9 bases spanning the gap. The CDR3 is 15 amino acids. Per the germline V gene, CDR1 is SGHDT and CDR2 is YYEEEE.

The CDR3 sequence: CATSDPEGVDTQYF. Here the CDR3 DNA reads TGTGCCACCAGTGACCCGGAAGGGGTAGATACGCAGTATTTT. The chain recombines TRBV24-1 with TRBJ2-3, with D tentatively TRBD1 (5 bases). The germline CDR1 and CDR2 sequences are KGHDR and SFDVKD. The CDR3 is 14 amino acids. V was shortened by 4 bases and J by 5 bases, with 12 bases between the two germline ends.

V is TRBV29-1 and J is TRBJ2-5; unclear D gene. The CDR3 is 14 residues long. CDR1 SQVTM and CDR2 ANQGSEA come from the germline V gene. V was clipped by 5 bases and J by 0 bases, with 13 bases between them. The CDR3 loop reads CSVKRLSNQETQYF. The DNA of the CDR3 is TGCAGCGTTAAGCGATTGTCGAACCAAGAGACCCAGTACTTC.